One sample yielded the 4 T cell receptor beta chains listed below, sequenced in a study of shared clonotypes between healthy human individuals. Repertoires were generated with immunoSEQ multiplex PCR, while TCRdb's copy carries only in-frame clones and drops some. The sample carries about 680,000 clones, around 92% recorded once. Naive CD8 isolation took CD45RO-negative cells positively selected for CCR7 and excluded terminally differentiated effector memory CD45RA+ cells. The sequencing sample was made of naive CD8+ T cells sorted from blood. The origin of the receptors is a man between 25 and 39 years old in good health.

This clone was seen a handful of times. The rearrangement links TRBV9 to TRBJ1-2; the D is unclear. Trimming shortened V by 4 bases and J by 2 bases, and 12 bases separated the two germline ends. There are 14 residues in the CDR3. CDR1 and CDR2 (germline): SGDLS, YYNGEE. The CDR3 here is CASSPRDYNYGYTF. The CDR3 DNA sequence: TGTGCCAGCAGCCCCCGGGATTACAACTATGGCTACACCTTC.

The gene calls are TRBV28 and TRBJ2-4; 10 bases map to TRBD1. Trimming took 6 bases from V and 0 from J; bases not matched to a gene: 14. The CDR3 has 19 residues. Germline CDR1 reads MDHEN; CDR2 reads SYDVKM. The CDR3 sequence is CASSRRPGQGPLAKNIQYF. The CDR3 DNA is TGTGCCAGCAGCCGAAGACCGGGACAGGGGCCCTTAGCCAAAAACATTCAGTACTTC.

This chain connects TRBV5-1 to TRBJ2-7, with 9 bases identical to TRBD1. J was trimmed by 5 bases and V by 2 bases; bases with no gene match: 8. Germline V gene lookup returns CDR1 SGHRS and CDR2 YFSETQ. The CDR3 has 15 amino acids. Written as DNA, the CDR3 is TGCGCCAGCAGCTTTCGAGGACAGGGGTACCACGAGCAGTACTTC. Its protein is CASSFRGQGYHEQYF.

The chain couples TRBV27 to TRBJ2-7, with 10 positions matching TRBD1. The V gene end was trimmed by 5 bases and the J gene end by 2 bases; junction bases not matched to a gene: 6. Germline assignment: CDR1 MNHEY and CDR2 SMNVEV (reference sequence). CDR3 length: 15 amino acids. The CDR3 loop reads CASSVGTGEAYEQYF. The CDR3 coding sequence is TGTGCCAGCAGTGTCGGGACAGGGGAGGCCTACGAGCAGTACTTC.